This T cell receptor beta chain was profiled in a study of T cell responses to AZD1222 COVID-19 vaccine. Worth noting for this clone: The antigen is unknown.

Study results and limitations: It was only a handful of AZD1222 recipients who were seropositive at baseline. Sampling captured repertoires only after the peak T cell response.

Repertoires were generated with immunoSEQ multiplex PCR, while TCRdb's copy carries only in-frame clones and drops some. The table records roughly 87,000 clones, around nine tenths of them present only once. Trimming left V 3 bases short and J 0 bases short, with 7 bases between. The CDR3 is 13 residues long. Germline CDR1 SGHRS, CDR2 YFSETQ. V is TRBV5-1 and J is TRBJ2-7; D gene ambiguous. Specimen: peripheral blood, collected 28 days after the second AZD1222 dose. The receptor was derived from an adult who received the AZD1222 COVID-19 vaccine. The CDR3 sequence is CASSSDLSYEQYF. CDR3 sequence (DNA): TGCGCCAGCAGCTCAGACCTCTCCTACGAGCAGTACTTC.